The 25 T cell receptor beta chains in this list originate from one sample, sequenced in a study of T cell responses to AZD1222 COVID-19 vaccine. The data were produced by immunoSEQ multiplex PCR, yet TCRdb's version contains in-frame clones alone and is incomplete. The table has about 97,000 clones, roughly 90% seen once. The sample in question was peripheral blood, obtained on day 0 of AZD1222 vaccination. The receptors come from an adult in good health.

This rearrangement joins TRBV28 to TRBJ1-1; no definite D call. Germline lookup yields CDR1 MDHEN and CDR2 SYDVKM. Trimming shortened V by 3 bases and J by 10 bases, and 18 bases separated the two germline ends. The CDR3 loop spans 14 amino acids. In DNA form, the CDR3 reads TGTGCCAGCAGTTTGCTTTCTGAAAAATCAGGAGCTTTCTTT. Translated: CASSLLSEKSGAFF.

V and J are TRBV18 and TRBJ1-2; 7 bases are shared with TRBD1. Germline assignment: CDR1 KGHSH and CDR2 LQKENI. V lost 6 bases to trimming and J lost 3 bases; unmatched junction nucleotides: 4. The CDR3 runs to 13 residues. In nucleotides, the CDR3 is TGTGCCAGCTCCCCAACAGGGGACTATGGCTACACCTTC. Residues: CASSPTGDYGYTF.

The CDR3 DNA reads as TGTGCCAGCAGCCAAGTTTCAGGGGTCTCTGGAAACACCATATATTTT. It yields the protein CASSQVSGVSGNTIYF. This chain uses TRBV3-1 (or the pseudogene TRBV3-2) with TRBJ1-3, with D possibly matching TRBD1 (6 bases). Looked up from germline, CDR1 is LGHDT and CDR2 is YNNKEL (reference sequence). The CDR3 contains 16 residues. V gave up 1 base and J gave up 0 bases, with 10 bases separating them.

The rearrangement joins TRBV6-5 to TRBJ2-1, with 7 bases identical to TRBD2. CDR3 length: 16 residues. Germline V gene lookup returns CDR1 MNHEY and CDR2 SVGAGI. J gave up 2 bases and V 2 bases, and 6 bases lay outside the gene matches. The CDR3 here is CASSYGLEPAYNEQFF. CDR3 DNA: TGTGCCAGCAGTTACGGACTAGAGCCCGCCTACAATGAGCAGTTCTTC.

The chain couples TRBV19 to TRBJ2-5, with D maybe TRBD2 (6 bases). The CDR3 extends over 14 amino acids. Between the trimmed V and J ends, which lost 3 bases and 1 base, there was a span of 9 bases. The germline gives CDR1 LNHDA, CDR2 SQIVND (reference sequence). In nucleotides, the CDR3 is TGTGCCAGTAGTATGCGGCGGGGCCAAGAGACCCAGTACTTC. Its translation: CASSMRRGQETQYF.

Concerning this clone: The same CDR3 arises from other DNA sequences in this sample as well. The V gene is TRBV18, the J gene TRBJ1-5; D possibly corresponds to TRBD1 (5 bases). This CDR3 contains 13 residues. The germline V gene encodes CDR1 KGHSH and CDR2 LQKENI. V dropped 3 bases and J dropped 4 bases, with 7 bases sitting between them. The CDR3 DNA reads TGTGCCAGCTCACCCGACAGTAATCAGCCCCAGCATTTT. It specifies CASSPDSNQPQHF.

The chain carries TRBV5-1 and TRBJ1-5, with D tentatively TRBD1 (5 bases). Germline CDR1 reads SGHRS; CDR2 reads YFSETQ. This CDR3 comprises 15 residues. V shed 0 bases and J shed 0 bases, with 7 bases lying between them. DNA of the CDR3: TGCGCCAGCAGCTTGGAGGGGAATAGCAATCAGCCCCAGCATTTT. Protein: CASSLEGNSNQPQHF.

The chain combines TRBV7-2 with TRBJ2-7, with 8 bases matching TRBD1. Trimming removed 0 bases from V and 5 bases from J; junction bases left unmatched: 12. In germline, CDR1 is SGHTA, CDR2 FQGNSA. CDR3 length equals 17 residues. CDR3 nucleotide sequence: TGTGCCAGCAGCTTAGCGTCAGGACAGGGAGGTTCCCACGAGCAGTACTTC. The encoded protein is CASSLASGQGGSHEQYF.

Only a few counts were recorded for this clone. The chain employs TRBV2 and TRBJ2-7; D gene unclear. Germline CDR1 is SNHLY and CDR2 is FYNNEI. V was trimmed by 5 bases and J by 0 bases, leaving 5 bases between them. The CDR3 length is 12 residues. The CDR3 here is CASSSSSYEQYF. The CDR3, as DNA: TGTGCCAGCAGTTCCAGCTCCTACGAGCAGTACTTC.

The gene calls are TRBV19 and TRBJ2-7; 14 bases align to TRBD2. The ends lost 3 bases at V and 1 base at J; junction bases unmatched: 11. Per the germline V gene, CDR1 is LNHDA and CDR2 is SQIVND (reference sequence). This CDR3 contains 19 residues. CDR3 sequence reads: CASSMGSRTSGGRSYEQYF. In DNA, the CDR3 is TGTGCCAGTAGTATGGGATCGAGGACTAGCGGGGGGCGTTCCTACGAGCAGTACTTC.

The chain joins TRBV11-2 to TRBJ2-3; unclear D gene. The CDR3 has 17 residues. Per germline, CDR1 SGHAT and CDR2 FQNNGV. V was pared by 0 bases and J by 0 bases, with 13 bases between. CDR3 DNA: TGTGCCAGCAGCTTAGATCGGCCAGGACCAAGCACAGATACGCAGTATTTT. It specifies CASSLDRPGPSTDTQYF.

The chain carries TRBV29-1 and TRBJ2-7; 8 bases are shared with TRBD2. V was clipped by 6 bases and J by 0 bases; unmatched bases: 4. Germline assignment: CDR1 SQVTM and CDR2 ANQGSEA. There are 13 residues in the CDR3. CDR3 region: CSVWLAGSYEQYF. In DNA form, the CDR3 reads TGCAGCGTGTGGCTAGCGGGCTCCTACGAGCAGTACTTC.

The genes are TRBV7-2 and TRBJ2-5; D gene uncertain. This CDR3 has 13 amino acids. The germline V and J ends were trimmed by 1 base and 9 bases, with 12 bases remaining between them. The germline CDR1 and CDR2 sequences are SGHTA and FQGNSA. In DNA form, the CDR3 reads TGTGCCAGCAGCTTAGGGTTCCAGGATGCCCAGTACTTC. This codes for CASSLGFQDAQYF.

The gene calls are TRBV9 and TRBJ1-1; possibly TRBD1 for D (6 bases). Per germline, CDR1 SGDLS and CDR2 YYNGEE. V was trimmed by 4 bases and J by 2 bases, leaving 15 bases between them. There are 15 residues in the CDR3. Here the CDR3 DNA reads TGTGCCAGCAGCCCAAGGGGGGCAGGCAACACTGAAGCTTTCTTT. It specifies CASSPRGAGNTEAFF.

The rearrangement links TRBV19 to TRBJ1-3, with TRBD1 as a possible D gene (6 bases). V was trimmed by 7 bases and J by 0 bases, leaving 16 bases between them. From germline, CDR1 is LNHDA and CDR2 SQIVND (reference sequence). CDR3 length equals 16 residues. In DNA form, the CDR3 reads TGTGCCAGTACCACCAGACAGGCGAGCTCTGGAAACACCATATATTTT. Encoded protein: CASTTRQASSGNTIYF. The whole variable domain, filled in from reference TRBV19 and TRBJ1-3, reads DGGITQSPKYLFRKEGQNVTLSCEQNLNHDAMYWYRQDPGQGLRLIYYSQIVNDFQKGDIAEGYSVSREKKESFPLTVTSAQKNPTAFYLCASTTRQASSGNTIYFGEGSWLTVV.

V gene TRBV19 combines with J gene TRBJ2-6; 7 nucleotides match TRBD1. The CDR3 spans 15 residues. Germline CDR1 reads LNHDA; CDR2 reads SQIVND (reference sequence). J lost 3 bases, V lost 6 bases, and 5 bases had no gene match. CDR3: CASRTSGGGANVLTF. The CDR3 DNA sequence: TGTGCCAGTAGAACATCAGGGGGTGGGGCCAACGTCCTGACTTTC.

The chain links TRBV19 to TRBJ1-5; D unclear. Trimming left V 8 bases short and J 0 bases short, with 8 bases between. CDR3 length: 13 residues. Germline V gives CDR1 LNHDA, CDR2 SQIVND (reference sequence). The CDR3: CASGDTSNQPQHF. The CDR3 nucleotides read TGTGCCAGTGGAGACACTAGCAATCAGCCCCAGCATTTT.

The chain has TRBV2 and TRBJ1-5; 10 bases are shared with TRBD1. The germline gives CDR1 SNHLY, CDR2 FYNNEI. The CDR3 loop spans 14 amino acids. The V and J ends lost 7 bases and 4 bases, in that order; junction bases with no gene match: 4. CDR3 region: CASTDRGRNQPQHF. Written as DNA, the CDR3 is TGTGCCAGCACTGACAGGGGGCGGAATCAGCCCCAGCATTTT.

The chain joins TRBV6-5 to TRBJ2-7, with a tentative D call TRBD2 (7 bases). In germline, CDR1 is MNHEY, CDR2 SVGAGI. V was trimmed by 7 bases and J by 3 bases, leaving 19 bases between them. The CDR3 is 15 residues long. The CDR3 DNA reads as TGTGCCAGCAAAAGGGAGGGGGGGAGATACTACGAGCAGTACTTC. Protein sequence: CASKREGGRYYEQYF.

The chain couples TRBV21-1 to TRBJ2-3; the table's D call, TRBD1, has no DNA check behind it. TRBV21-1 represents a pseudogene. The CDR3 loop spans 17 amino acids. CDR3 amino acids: CASSKDPDISTTDTQYF. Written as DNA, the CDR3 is TGTGCCAGCAGCAAAGACCCAGACATCTCCACGACAGATACGCAGTATTTT.

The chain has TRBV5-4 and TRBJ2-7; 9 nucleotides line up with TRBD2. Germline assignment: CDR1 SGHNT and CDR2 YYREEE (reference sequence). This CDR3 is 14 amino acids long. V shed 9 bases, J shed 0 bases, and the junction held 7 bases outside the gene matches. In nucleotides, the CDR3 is TGTGCCATCGCAGCGGGGGGCTCCTCCTACGAGCAGTACTTC. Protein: CAIAAGGSSYEQYF. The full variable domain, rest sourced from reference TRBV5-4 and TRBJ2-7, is ETGVTQSPTHLIKTRGQQVTLRCSSQSGHNTVSWYQQALGQGPQFIFQYYREEENGRGNFPPRFSGLQFPNYSSELNVNALELDDSALYLCAIAAGGSSYEQYFGPGTRLTVT.

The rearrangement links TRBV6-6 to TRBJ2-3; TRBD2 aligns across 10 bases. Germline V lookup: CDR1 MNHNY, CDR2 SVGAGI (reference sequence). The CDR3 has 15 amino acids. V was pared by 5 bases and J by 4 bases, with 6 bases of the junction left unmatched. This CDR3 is CASSPTSGISDTQYF. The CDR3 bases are TGTGCCAGCAGTCCCACTAGCGGGATCTCAGATACGCAGTATTTT.

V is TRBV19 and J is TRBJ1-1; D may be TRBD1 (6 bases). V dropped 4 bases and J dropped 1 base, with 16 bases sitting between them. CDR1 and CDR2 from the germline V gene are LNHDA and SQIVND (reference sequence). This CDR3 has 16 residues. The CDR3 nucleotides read TGTGCCAGTAGTACACCGCAGGGGAGGTCGAACACTGAAGCTTTCTTT. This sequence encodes CASSTPQGRSNTEAFF. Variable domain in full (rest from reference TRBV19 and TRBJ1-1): DGGITQSPKYLFRKEGQNVTLSCEQNLNHDAMYWYRQDPGQGLRLIYYSQIVNDFQKGDIAEGYSVSREKKESFPLTVTSAQKNPTAFYLCASSTPQGRSNTEAFFGQGTRLTVV.

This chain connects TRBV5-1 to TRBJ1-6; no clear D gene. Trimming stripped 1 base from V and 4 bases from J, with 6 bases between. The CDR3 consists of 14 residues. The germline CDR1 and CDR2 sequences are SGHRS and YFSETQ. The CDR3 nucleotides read TGCGCCAGCAGCTTGATAGCGTATAATTCACCCCTCCACTTT. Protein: CASSLIAYNSPLHF.

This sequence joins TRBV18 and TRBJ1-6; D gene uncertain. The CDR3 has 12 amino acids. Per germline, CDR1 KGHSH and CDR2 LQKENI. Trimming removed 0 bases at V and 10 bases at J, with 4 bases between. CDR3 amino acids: CASSPPGSPLHF. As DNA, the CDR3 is TGTGCCAGCTCACCACCAGGATCACCCCTCCACTTT.